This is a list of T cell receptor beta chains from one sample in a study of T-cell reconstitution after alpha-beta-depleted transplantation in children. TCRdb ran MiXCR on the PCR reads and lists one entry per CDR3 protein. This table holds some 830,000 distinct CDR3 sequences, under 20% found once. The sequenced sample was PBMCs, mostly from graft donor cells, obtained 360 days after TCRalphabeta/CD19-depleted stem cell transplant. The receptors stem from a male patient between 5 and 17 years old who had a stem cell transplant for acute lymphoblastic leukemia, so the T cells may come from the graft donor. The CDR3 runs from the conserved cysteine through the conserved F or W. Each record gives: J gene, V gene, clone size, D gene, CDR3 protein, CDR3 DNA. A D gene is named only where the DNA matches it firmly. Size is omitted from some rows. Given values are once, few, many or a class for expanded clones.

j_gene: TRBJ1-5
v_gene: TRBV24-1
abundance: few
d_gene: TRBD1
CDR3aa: CATSEDRGNRNQPQHF
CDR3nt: TGTGCCACCAGTGAGGACAGGGGTAATCGCAATCAGCCCCAGCATTTT

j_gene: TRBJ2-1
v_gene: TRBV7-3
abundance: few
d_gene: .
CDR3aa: CASSPVGGSRNEQFF
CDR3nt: TGTGCCAGCAGCCCCGTAGGAGGGAGCCGTAATGAGCAGTTCTTC

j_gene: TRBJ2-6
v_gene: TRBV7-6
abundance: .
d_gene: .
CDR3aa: CASSRFTAGANVLNF
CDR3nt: TGTGCCAGCAGTCGTTTCACAGCTGGGGCCAACGTCCTGAATTTC

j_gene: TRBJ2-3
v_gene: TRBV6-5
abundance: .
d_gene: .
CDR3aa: CASSYQIRVDGTDTQYF
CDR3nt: TGTGCCAGCAGTTACCAAATCAGGGTTGACGGCACAGATACGCAGTATTTT

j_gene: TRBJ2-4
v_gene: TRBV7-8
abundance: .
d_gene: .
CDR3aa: CASSLEGSWNIQYF
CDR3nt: TGTGCCAGCAGCTTAGAGGGGAGTTGGAACATTCAGTACTTC

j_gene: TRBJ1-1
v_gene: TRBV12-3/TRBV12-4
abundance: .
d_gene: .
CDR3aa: CASSSAFRGLNTEAFF
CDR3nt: TGTGCCAGCAGTTCAGCGTTCCGAGGGTTGAACACTGAAGCTTTCTTT

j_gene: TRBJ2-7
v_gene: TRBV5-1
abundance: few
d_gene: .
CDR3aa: CASSPGLGNEQYF
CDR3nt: TGCGCCAGCAGCCCGGGTTTGGGAAACGAGCAGTACTTC

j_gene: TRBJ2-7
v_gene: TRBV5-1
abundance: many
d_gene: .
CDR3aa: CASSLDTTSTNYEQYF
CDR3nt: TGCGCCAGCAGCTTGGATACGACATCGACTAACTACGAGCAGTACTTC

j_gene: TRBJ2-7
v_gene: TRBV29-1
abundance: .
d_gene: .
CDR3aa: CSGTDRYEQYF
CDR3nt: TGCAGCGGGACAGATCGCTACGAGCAGTACTTC

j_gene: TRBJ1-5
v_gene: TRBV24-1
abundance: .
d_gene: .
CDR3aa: CATSDPHQPQHF
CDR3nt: TGTGCCACCAGTGATCCCCATCAGCCCCAGCATTTT

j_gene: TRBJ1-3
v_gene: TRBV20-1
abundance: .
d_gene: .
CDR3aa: CSAFFTGPLGNTIYF
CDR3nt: TGCAGTGCCTTCTTTACCGGTCCCTTAGGGAACACCATATATTTT

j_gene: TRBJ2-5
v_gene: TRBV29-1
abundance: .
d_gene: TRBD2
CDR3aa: CSVEETSGSSTQYF
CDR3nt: TGCAGCGTTGAAGAAACTAGCGGGAGTTCGACCCAGTACTTC

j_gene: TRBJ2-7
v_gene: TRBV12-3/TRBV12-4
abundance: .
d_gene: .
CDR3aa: CASRSRRYEQYF
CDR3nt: TGTGCCAGCAGGAGCAGGCGCTACGAGCAGTACTTC

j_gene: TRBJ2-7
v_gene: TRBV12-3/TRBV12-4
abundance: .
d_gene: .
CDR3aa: CASRSQSAGEQYF
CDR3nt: TGTGCCAGCAGGTCCCAATCGGCGGGCGAGCAGTACTTC